This T cell receptor (beta chain) emerged from a study of T cells in Graves' hyperthyroidism and ophthalmopathy. Many counts were recorded for this clonotype. Its specificity is unknown. RNA transcripts yielded amplified TCR beta CDR3 regions. RT-PCR in the first round (using the HTBI primer set) targeted the TCR CDR3. A single record per CDR3 protein comes from TCRdb applying MiXCR to the multiplex PCR reads. The repertoire holds 250,000 to 300,000 distinct CDR3 sequences, 13% to 15% seen once, with roughly 31% in the top ten. Findings of the study overall: It was a median 6.5 months before onset that the model predicted ophthalmopathy. Blood also carried most thyroid clonotypes expanded above 0.001. Ophthalmopathy and stable hyperthyroidism were told apart by a 13 V-J model.

The origin of this receptor is a woman aged 45-65 years with Graves' hyperthyroidism that later progressed to Graves' ophthalmopathy. Specimen: blood.

As DNA, the CDR3 is TGTGCCAGCAGGACCGACAGAGCCGCCCTGGCAACTAATGAAAAACTGTTTTTT. It specifies CASRTDRAALATNEKLFF. J is TRBJ1-4 and V is TRBV28; perhaps TRBD1 as D (5 bases). Trimming removed 6 bases at V and 0 bases at J, with 20 bases between. The CDR3 is 18 amino acids. Germline lookup yields CDR1 MDHEN and CDR2 SYDVKM.